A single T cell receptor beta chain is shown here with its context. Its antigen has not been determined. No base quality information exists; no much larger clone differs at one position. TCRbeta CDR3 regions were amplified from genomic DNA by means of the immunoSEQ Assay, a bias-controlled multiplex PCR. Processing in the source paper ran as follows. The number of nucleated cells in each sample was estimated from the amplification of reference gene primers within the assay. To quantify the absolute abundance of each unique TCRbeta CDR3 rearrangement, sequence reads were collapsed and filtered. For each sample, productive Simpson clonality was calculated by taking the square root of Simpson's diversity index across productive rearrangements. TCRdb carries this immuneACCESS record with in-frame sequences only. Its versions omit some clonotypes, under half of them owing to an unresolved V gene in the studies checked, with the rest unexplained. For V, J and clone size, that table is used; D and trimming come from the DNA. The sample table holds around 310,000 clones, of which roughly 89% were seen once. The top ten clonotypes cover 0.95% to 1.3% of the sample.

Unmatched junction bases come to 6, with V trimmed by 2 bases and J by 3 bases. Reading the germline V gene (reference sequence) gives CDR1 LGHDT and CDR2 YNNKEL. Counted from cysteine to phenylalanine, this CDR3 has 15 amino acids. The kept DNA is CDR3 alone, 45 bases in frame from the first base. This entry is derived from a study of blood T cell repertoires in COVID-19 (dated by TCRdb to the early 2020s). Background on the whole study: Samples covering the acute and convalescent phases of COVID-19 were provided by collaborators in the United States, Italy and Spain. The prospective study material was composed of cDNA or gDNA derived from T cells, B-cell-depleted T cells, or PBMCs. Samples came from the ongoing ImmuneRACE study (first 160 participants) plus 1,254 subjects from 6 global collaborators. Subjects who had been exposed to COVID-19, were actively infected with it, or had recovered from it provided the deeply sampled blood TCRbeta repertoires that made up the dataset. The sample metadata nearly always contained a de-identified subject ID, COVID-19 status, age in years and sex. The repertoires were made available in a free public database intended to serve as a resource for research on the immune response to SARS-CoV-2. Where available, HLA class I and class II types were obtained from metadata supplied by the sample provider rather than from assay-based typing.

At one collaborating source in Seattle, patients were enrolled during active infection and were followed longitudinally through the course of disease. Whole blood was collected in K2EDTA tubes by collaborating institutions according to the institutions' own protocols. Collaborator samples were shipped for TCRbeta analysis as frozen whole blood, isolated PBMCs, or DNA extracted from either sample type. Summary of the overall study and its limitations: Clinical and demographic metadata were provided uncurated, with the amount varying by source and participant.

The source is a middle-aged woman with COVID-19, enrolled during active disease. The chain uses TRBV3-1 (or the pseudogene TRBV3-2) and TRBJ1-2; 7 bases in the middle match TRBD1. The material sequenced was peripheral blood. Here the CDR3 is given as CASSQLRQGHYGYTF. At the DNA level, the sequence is TGTGCCAGCAGCCAATTAAGACAGGGCCACTATGGCTACACCTTC.